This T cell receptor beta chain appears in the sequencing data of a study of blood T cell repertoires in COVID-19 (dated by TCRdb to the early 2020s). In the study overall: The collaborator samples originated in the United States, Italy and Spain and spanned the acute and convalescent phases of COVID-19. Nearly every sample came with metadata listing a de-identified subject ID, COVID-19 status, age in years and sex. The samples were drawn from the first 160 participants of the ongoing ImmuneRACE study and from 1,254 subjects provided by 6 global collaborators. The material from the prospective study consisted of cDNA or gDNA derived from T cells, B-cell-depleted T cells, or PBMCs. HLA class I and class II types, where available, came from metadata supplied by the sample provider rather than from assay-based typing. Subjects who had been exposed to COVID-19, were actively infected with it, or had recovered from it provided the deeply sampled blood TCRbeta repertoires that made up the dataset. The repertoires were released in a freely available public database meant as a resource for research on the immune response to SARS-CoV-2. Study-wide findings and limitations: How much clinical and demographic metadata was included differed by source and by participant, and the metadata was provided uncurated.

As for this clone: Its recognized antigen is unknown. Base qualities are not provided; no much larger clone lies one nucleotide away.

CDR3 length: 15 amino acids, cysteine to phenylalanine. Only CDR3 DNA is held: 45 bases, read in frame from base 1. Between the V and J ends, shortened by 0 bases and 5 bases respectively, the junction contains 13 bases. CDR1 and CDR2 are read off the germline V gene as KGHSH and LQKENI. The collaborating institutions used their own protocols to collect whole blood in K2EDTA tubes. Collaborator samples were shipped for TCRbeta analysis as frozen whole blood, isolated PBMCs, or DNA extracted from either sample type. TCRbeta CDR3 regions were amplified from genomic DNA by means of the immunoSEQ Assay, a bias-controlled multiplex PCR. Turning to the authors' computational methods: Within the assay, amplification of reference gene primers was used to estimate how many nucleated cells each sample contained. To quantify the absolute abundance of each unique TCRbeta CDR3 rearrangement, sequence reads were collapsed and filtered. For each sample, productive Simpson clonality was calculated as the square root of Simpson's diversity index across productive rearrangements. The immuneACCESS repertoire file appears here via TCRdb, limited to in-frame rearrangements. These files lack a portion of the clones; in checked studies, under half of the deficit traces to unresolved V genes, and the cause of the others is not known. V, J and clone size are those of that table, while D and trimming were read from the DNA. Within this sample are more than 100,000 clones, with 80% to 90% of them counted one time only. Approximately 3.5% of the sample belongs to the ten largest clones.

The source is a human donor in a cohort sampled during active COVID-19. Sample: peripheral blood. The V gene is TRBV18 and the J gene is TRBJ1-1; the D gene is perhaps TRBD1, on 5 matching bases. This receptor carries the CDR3 CASSPPAAGRTEAFF. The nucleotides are TGTGCCAGCTCACCACCGGCGGCAGGGAGGACTGAAGCTTTCTTT.